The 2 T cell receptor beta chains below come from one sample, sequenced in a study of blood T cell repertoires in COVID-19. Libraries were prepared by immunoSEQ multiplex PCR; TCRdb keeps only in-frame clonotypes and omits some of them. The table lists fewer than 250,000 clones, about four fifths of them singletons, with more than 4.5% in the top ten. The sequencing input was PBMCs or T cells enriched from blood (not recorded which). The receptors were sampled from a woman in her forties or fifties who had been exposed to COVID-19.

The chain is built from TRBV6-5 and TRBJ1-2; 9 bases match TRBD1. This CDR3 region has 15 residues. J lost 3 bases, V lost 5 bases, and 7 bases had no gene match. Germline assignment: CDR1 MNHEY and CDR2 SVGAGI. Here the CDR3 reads CASSNRGRSYYGYTF. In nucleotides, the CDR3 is TGTGCCAGCAGTAACAGGGGGCGAAGTTACTATGGCTACACCTTC.

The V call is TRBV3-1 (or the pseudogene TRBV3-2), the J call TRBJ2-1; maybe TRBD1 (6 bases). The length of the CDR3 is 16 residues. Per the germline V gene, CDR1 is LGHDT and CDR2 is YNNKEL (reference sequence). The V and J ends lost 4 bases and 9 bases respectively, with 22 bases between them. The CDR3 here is CASSRDANRAPPEQFF. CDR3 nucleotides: TGTGCCAGCAGCCGCGATGCGAACAGGGCGCCTCCTGAGCAGTTCTTC.